This T cell receptor (beta chain) was identified in a study of T cells in pancreatic ductal adenocarcinoma. Study observations and caveats: No significant tumor-blood clonality difference; means were about 0.1 and 0.07. The resected pancreatic cancer cohort was biased toward the minority with early-stage disease.

Sequenced by immunoSEQ multiplex PCR; TCRdb stores in-frame clones only, minus some. The sample has some 10,000 clones; roughly 90% are singletons. No neoadjuvant therapy was given to the selected pancreatic ductal adenocarcinoma patients before their surgery. CDR3 length equals 16 residues. In germline, CDR1 is SGHTA, CDR2 FQGNSA. J lost 3 bases, V lost 5 bases, and 6 bases had no gene match. Comment on this clone: The antigen is unknown.

Sequenced material: PBMCs. This chain joins TRBV7-2 and TRBJ2-6; TRBD1 agrees at 8 bases. This TCR was recovered from a human donor with pancreatic ductal adenocarcinoma. The CDR3 loop reads CASSPQTGVGANVLTF. CDR3 coding DNA: TGTGCCAGCAGCCCTCAGACAGGGGTTGGGGCCAACGTCCTGACTTTC.